The 16 T cell receptor beta chains below were found in one sample sequenced in a study of tumor and adjacent non-tumor tissue in lung cancer. The library came from three nested PCR rounds adapted from ARM-PCR protocols. One entry per CDR3 protein, called by TCRdb with MiXCR from the multiplex PCR reads. The table lists under 85,000 distinct CDR3 sequences, 76% of them singletons. No cell sorting was done before RNA was extracted from the tissue. More than 3 cm separated this lung sample from the edge of the tumor. Sequencing was done on a sample of distant non-tumor lung tissue. The receptors were gathered from a man in his 70s with non-small cell lung cancer.

A note on this clonotype: The CDR3 ends on some other residue instead of the conserved phenylalanine or tryptophan, so this is likely a read error. The chain has TRBV5-4 and TRBJ2-2; 8 bases fit TRBD2. Germline CDR1 and CDR2: SGHNT and YYREEE (reference sequence). This CDR3 region has 15 residues. The CDR3 nucleotides read TGTGCCAGCAGCATCCTGGGACTAGTGACCGGAGAGCTGTTTTCT. Protein: CASSILGLVTGELFS.

Notes on this clonotype: The junction and the germline gene differ at one end; a read error may be behind it. The V gene is TRBV11-3, the J gene TRBJ1-1; possibly TRBD1 for D (5 bases). Germline values: CDR1 SGHNT, CDR2 YENEEA. The CDR3 totals 16 residues. The CDR3 DNA follows: TGTGCCAGCACTTTCCGGGACGGAACCCTGAATACTGAAGATTTCTTT. Protein product: CASTFRDGTLNTEDFF.

This clonotype was counted a few times. The rearrangement uses TRBV29-1 and TRBJ1-2; D not certain. CDR3 length: 16 amino acids. Germline V gene sequence: CDR1 SQVTM, CDR2 ANQGSEA. The V gene lost 7 bases and the J gene lost 6 bases, with 27 bases spanning the gap. CDR3 protein: CSAIPYQSSGEDGYTF. The CDR3, as DNA: TGCAGCGCTATTCCCTATCAATCCTCGGGAGAAGATGGCTACACCTTC. Drawing the rest from reference TRBV29-1 and TRBJ1-2, the complete variable domain is SAVISQKPSRDICQRGTSLTIQCQVDSQVTMMFWYRQQPGQSLTLIATANQGSEATYESGFVIDKFPISRPNLTFSTLTVSNMSPEDSSIYLCSAIPYQSSGEDGYTFGSGTRLTVV.

This clonotype showed up just a few times. A read error is possible here, since a much larger clone lies one base away. The chain joins TRBV4-2 to TRBJ1-2; TRBD1 might be the D (5 bases). CDR3 length equals 17 residues. Germline loops: CDR1 LGHNA, CDR2 YNFKEQ. The CDR3 coding sequence is TGTGCCAGCAGGCAAGATAGGGGAGCGGTCTCTAACTATGGCTACACCTTC. Translation gives CASRQDRGAVSNYGYTF.

This clonotype was found a few times. This may arise from a read error, as a much more abundant clone is one base away. The V call is TRBV10-2, the J call TRBJ1-5; D is perhaps TRBD1 (5 bases). V was pared by 9 bases and J by 0 bases, with 18 bases between. CDR1 is WSHSY and CDR2 is SAAADI in the germline V gene. The CDR3 loop spans 16 amino acids. Written as DNA, the CDR3 is TGCGCCAGGAAAACCGAGAGGGGTGGTAGCAATCAGCCCCAGCATTTT. Encoded protein: CARKTERGGSNQPQHF.

As for this clonotype: The conserved phenylalanine or tryptophan is not found at the CDR3 terminus, so this likely reflects a read error. CDR3 residues: CAWSGLVGLREQYS. The CDR3 DNA reads as TGTGCCTGGAGTGGGTTAGTGGGACTACGGGAGCAGTACTCC. The chain employs TRBV30 and TRBJ2-7, with 7 positions matching TRBD2. The junction had 10 bases not matched to a gene; V was cut back by 1 base and J by 7 bases. The germline V gene encodes CDR1 GTSNPN and CDR2 SVGIG (reference sequence). The CDR3 has 14 amino acids.

This clonotype was counted a few times. Given a much more abundant clone one base away, this may be a read error. The V gene is TRBV6-1, the J gene TRBJ2-2; 8 bases align to TRBD1. The CDR3 totals 14 residues. In germline, CDR1 is MNHNS, CDR2 SASEGT. The CDR3 DNA follows: TGTGCCAGCGACAGGACAGGGAGTGGCGGGAAGCTGTTTTTT. It codes for CASDRTGSGGKLFF.

This clonotype came up a few times. At one end the junction does not follow the germline gene, possibly because of a read error. The chain employs TRBV7-8 and TRBJ2-7; maybe TRBD1 (5 bases). Germline V CDR1 and CDR2: SGHVS, FQNEAQ. The CDR3 runs to 13 residues. The CDR3 bases are TGTGTCAGCAGCCACCCTCAGGGAAACGAGCAGTACTTC. Protein product: CVSSHPQGNEQYF.

A word on this clonotype: It may be a read error: a sequence one base away is much more abundant. The chain is built from TRBV5-1 and TRBJ1-1; no reliable D call. CDR1 SGHRS and CDR2 YFSETQ come from the germline V gene. The CDR3 runs to 13 residues. Here the CDR3 DNA reads TGCGCCAGCAGCTTGTATTGGGGAGCTGAAGGTTTCTTT. Its translation: CASSLYWGAEGFF.

The chain uses TRBV29-1 and TRBJ2-3; the D is unclear. Germline lookup yields CDR1 SQVTM and CDR2 ANQGSEA. The V end lost 8 bases, the J end lost 2 bases, and 14 bases lay between the germline ends. The CDR3 is made up of 13 amino acids. For the CDR3, the DNA is TGCAGCACCTCCTGGGGAACCACAGATACGCAGTATTTT. Residues: CSTSWGTTDTQYF.

J is TRBJ2-3 and V is TRBV10-1; D remains unclear. Deletions cut 3 bases from V and 3 bases from J, with 13 bases between. The CDR3 sequence is 15 residues long. CDR1 is WNHNN and CDR2 is SYGVQD in the germline V gene (reference sequence). This chain's CDR3 is CASSDGVAGTDTQYF. CDR3 bases: TGCGCCAGCAGTGATGGGGTGGCTGGTACAGATACGCAGTATTTT.

Relative to its sample, this clonotype is medium-sized. The chain links TRBV7-8 to TRBJ1-4; 10 nucleotides line up with TRBD1. Germline trimming cut 5 bases from V and 7 bases from J; bases unmatched to any gene: 7. Per the germline V gene, CDR1 is SGHVS and CDR2 is FQNEAQ. The CDR3 contains 15 residues. CDR3 nucleotide sequence: TGTGCCAGCAGCCCGCGACAGGGGGCGGGTGAAAAACTGTTTTTT. It encodes CASSPRQGAGEKLFF.

The rearrangement links TRBV6-5 to TRBJ1-2; D ambiguous. The germline CDR1 and CDR2 sequences are MNHEY and SVGAGI. This CDR3 region has 14 residues. Trimming shortened V by 10 bases and J by 0 bases, and 15 bases separated the two germline ends. The CDR3 nucleotides read TGTGCCACTCTGAGCATCTCCACTAACTATGGCTACACCTTC. It is translated as CATLSISTNYGYTF.

As to this clonotype: Since the CDR3 does not end with the conserved phenylalanine or tryptophan, this likely comes from a read error. The chain combines TRBV4-3 with TRBJ2-3; TRBD1 might be the D (5 bases). Trimming removed 3 bases from V and 2 bases from J, with 15 bases in between. Looked up from germline, CDR1 is LGHNA and CDR2 is YSLEER. The CDR3 totals 16 residues. CDR3: CASSQAKGAPTDTQYY. For the CDR3, the DNA is TGCGCCAGCAGCCAGGCCAAAGGGGCGCCCACAGATACGCAGTATTAT.

The table lists this clonotype with a count of one. Compared with germline, one end of the junction differs, possibly owing to a read error. This chain uses TRBV6-2 or TRBV6-3 with TRBJ2-2, with a weak D call TRBD2 (5 bases). This CDR3 has 16 amino acids. Germline V gene lookup returns CDR1 MNHEY and CDR2 SVGEGT. CDR3 in DNA: TGTACCAGCAGTTACTCTAGGTCCTCAGGTCACGGGGAACTGTTTTTT. It codes for CTSSYSRSSGHGELFF.

The V gene is TRBV20-1, the J gene TRBJ1-2, with a possible D match to TRBD1 (5 bases). Germline V CDR1 and CDR2: DFQATT, SNEGSKA (reference sequence). The CDR3 spans 12 residues. The CDR3 region is CNAIGGNYGYTF. The CDR3 nucleotides read TGCAATGCAATTGGGGGGAACTATGGCTACACCTTC.